The T cell receptor beta chain described here comes from a study of blood T cell repertoires in COVID-19. Study as a whole: Specimens from acute and convalescent COVID-19 originated in the United States, Italy and Spain. PBMCs, B-cell-depleted T cells, or T cells provided the cDNA or gDNA that made up the material.

How the authors handled the data: Reference gene primers were amplified, and this amplification served to estimate nucleated cell counts. TCRdb's table, derived via immunoSEQ multiplex PCR, lists solely in-frame clones and lacks some. V, J and clone size reflect that table, while D and trimming were determined from the DNA. Found here are some 180,000 clones, 70% to 85% of them singletons; the top ten hold around 6.8%. V was pared by 0 bases and J by 4 bases, with 14 bases of the junction left unmatched. The CDR3 consists of 18 residues. Germline CDR1 and CDR2: MNHNS and SASEGT. The source of this sequence is a human donor in a cohort sampled during active COVID-19. V usage is TRBV6-1 and J usage is TRBJ1-2; 7 positions match TRBD1. The sequencing input was peripheral blood. The DNA of the CDR3 is TGTGCCAGCAGTGAAGCGCTTTCCCCCGGGACAGAGACCTATGGCTACACCTTC. Translating gives CASSEALSPGTETYGYTF.